In its sample, the clone carrying this TCR beta chain was seen once. Cells were sorted from thawed PBMC rested overnight and stained with GMM-loaded CD1B tetramer, viability dye and anti-CD3. CD1B tetramers were loaded with Rhodococcus equi-derived C32 glucose monomycolate. PBMC for tetramer sorting were first depleted of CD14-expressing monocytes. From each donor, some 96,000 tetramer-negative cells were sorted. Sequencing of TCR-alpha and TCR-beta chains was unpaired. Libraries were prepared by immunoSEQ multiplex PCR; TCRdb keeps only in-frame clonotypes and omits some of them. Of around 60,000 clones listed, approximately 81% are singletons. This record belongs to a study of T cells in tuberculosis. Study-wide results and caveats: Some low-affinity tetramer-binding T cells may be absent from this sample.

The ends were cut back, 4 bases at V and 5 bases at J, with 11 bases in the middle. Germline loops: CDR1 MNHNS, CDR2 SASEGT. The CDR3 extends over 14 amino acids. This TCR was recovered from an adult woman with latent tuberculosis. The gene calls are TRBV6-1 and TRBJ1-4; D not certain. Specimen: CD1b-GMM tetramer-negative cells sorted from PBMCs. CDR3 region: CASSVEGANEKLFF. CDR3 sequence (DNA): TGTGCCAGCAGTGTTGAGGGTGCGAATGAAAAACTGTTTTTT.